This is a list of T cell receptor beta chains from one sample in a study of T-cell reconstitution after alpha-beta-depleted transplantation in children. One entry per CDR3 protein results from TCRdb running MiXCR on the PCR reads. The table lists around 370,000 distinct CDR3 sequences, 10% of them singletons, with 2% to 2.5% in the top ten. Sample: PBMCs from the stem cell graft donor, taken from the stem cell graft. Source of these receptors: a human donor who donated a stem cell graft to a child with acute lymphoblastic leukemia. Both conserved end residues are part of each CDR3. Fields, in order: CDR3 DNA, CDR3 protein, J gene, V gene, clone size, D gene. The D gene is left open where the match is weak. Only part of the rows carry a size: once, few, many, or a class if the clone is expanded.

DNA: TGTGCCAGCAGCCGGTACGCTAGCGACCGCTACGAGCAGTACTTC; CDR3: CASSRYASDRYEQYF; J: TRBJ2-7; V: TRBV7-2; size: NA; D: NA
DNA: TGTGCCAGCTCACACGGGACAGATCTCGAGCAGTACTTC; CDR3: CASSHGTDLEQYF; J: TRBJ2-7; V: TRBV18; size: NA; D: TRBD1
DNA: TGTGCCAGCACCCAGTACGGGGCCCCACAAGAGACCCAGTACTTC; CDR3: CASTQYGAPQETQYF; J: TRBJ2-5; V: TRBV12-3/TRBV12-4; size: NA; D: NA
DNA: TGTGCCAGCAGGGGTCAGCCAGCCTACAATGAGCAGTTCTTC; CDR3: CASRGQPAYNEQFF; J: TRBJ2-1; V: TRBV6-2/TRBV6-3; size: few; D: NA
DNA: TGCGCCAGCAGCCATTTACTGACCGGGGAGCTGTTTTTT; CDR3: CASSHLLTGELFF; J: TRBJ2-2; V: TRBV4-3; size: few; D: NA
DNA: TGTGCCAGCAGTTGGACAGCCCCTAGCACAGATACGCAGTATTTT; CDR3: CASSWTAPSTDTQYF; J: TRBJ2-3; V: TRBV7-2; size: NA; D: NA
DNA: TGTGCCAGCAGCTTATTAGCGGCCCGAACCAATGAGCAGTTCTTC; CDR3: CASSLLAARTNEQFF; J: TRBJ2-1; V: TRBV7-3; size: NA; D: NA
DNA: TGTGCCAGCAGCTACCCGACAGGGGGCTCAGAGACCCAGTACTTC; CDR3: CASSYPTGGSETQYF; J: TRBJ2-5; V: TRBV7-8; size: NA; D: TRBD1
DNA: TGTGCCATCACCTTGGGGGTGAGACAGGGTGACGACATATGGTACTTC; CDR3: CAITLGVRQGDDIWYF; J: TRBJ2-7; V: TRBV10-3; size: NA; D: TRBD1
DNA: TGTGCCAGTAGTATAGGTTACAGGCGGTTGGGCAATCAGCCCCAGCATTTT; CDR3: CASSIGYRRLGNQPQHF; J: TRBJ1-5; V: TRBV19; size: many; D: NA
DNA: TGTGCCAGCAGCGTACGGGTGGACAGGTCGAGCTCCTACAATGAGCAGTTCTTC; CDR3: CASSVRVDRSSSYNEQFF; J: TRBJ2-1; V: TRBV7-6; size: few; D: TRBD1
DNA: TGCGCCAGCAGCCAAGATTACGGGGGAGAGACCCAGTACTTC; CDR3: CASSQDYGGETQYF; J: TRBJ2-5; V: TRBV4-3; size: few; D: NA